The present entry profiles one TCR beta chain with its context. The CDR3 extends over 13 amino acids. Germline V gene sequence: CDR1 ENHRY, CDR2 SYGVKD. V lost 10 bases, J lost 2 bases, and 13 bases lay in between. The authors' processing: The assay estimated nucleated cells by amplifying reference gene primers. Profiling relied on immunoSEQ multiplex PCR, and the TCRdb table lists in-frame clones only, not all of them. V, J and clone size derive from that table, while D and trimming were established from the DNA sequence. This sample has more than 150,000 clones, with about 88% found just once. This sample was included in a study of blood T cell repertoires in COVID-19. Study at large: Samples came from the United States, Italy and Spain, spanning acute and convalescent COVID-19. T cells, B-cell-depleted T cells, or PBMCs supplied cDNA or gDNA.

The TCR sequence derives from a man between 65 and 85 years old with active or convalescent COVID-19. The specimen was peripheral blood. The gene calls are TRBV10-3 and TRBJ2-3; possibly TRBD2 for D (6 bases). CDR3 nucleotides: TGTGCCACAACGGCGGGAAACACAGATACGCAGTATTTT. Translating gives CATTAGNTDTQYF.